These 30 T cell receptor beta chains were all obtained from the same sample, sequenced in a study of siplizumab effects on memory and regulatory T cells (dated by TCRdb to the late 2010s). Receptor amplification or capture employed the immunoSEQ multiplex PCR assay. TCRdb took this table from immuneACCESS and kept in-frame rearrangements with V and J called. Such tables lack part of the clones; where checked against another copy, unresolved V genes explain under half of the gap, and the rest is unexplained. A total of 100,000 to 120,000 clones appear in this sample, 80% to 95% of them only once. The ten largest clones represent 1% to 1.5% of the sample. Material for sequencing was CD4+ T cells sorted from blood. Receptor source: a human donor in good health.

This chain joins TRBV10-3 and TRBJ2-2, with 9 positions matching TRBD1. V shed 2 bases, J shed 7 bases, and the junction held 8 bases outside the gene matches. Looked up from germline, CDR1 is ENHRY and CDR2 is SYGVKD. This CDR3 contains 16 residues. The CDR3 DNA follows: TGTGCCATCAGTGAGCGACAGGGGGTAGCTATCGGGGAGCTGTTTTTT. It encodes CAISERQGVAIGELFF.

V and J are TRBV6-4 and TRBJ2-1; D is unresolved. The CDR3 has 15 amino acids. The V gene lost 0 bases and the J gene lost 3 bases, with 9 bases spanning the gap. The germline V gene has CDR1 MRHNA and CDR2 SNTAGT. The CDR3 DNA sequence: TGTGCCAGCAGTGACTCCTACCTGGGCTACAATGAGCAGTTCTTC. Protein sequence: CASSDSYLGYNEQFF.

The V call is TRBV9, the J call TRBJ1-6; possible D gene TRBD1, 6 bases. Germline values: CDR1 SGDLS, CDR2 YYNGEE. The CDR3 loop spans 14 amino acids. The V and J ends lost 5 bases and 5 bases respectively, with 11 bases between them. The CDR3 protein is CASRTGRDNSPLHF. In DNA, the CDR3 is TGTGCCAGCAGAACAGGGAGGGATAATTCACCCCTCCACTTT.

The V gene is TRBV6-1, the J gene TRBJ1-1; possibly TRBD1 for D (6 bases). V dropped 1 base and J dropped 0 bases, with 9 bases sitting between them. This CDR3 comprises 15 residues. The germline V gene has CDR1 MNHNS and CDR2 SASEGT. CDR3 sequence reads: CASSEVNRVNTEAFF. The CDR3 DNA sequence: TGTGCCAGCAGTGAAGTGAACAGGGTGAACACTGAAGCTTTCTTT.

The DNA for the CDR3 is TGTGCCAGCTCACCAGGGAAGGGGGCGAACACTGAAGCTTTCTTT. Its protein is CASSPGKGANTEAFF. The rearrangement uses TRBV18 and TRBJ1-1; 7 bases map to TRBD1. CDR1 is KGHSH and CDR2 is LQKENI in the germline V gene. With 2 bases clipped from V and 1 base from J, the junction kept 4 bases outside the gene matches. This CDR3 comprises 15 residues.

The gene calls are TRBV28 and TRBJ2-7, with D unclear. Germline loops: CDR1 MDHEN, CDR2 SYDVKM. This CDR3 region has 15 residues. V dropped 1 base and J dropped 5 bases, with 15 bases sitting between them. The CDR3 DNA follows: TGTGCCAGCAGTTTATCTAGTAGTTCAGCCCACGAGCAGTACTTC. Its translation is CASSLSSSSAHEQYF.

This clone was observed a single time. The V call is TRBV5-8, the J call TRBJ2-1; D is undetermined. V gave up 0 bases and J gave up 3 bases, with 10 bases separating them. This CDR3 has 15 amino acids. The germline CDR1 and CDR2 sequences are SGHTS and YDEGEE. The CDR3 protein is CASSLGPSIYNEQFF. The CDR3, as DNA: TGTGCCAGCAGCTTGGGCCCGTCGATCTACAATGAGCAGTTCTTC.

The chain links TRBV7-9 to TRBJ1-3; D is unresolved. CDR3 length: 14 amino acids. V was clipped by 1 base and J by 4 bases, with 8 bases between them. Germline CDR1 and CDR2: SEHNR and FQNEAQ (reference sequence). The CDR3: CASSLGRAGNTIYF. The DNA for the CDR3 is TGTGCCAGCAGCTTAGGGCGGGCCGGAAACACCATATATTTT. The whole variable domain, remainder taken from reference TRBV7-9 and TRBJ1-3, is DTGVSQNPRHKITKRGQNVTFRCDPISEHNRLYWYRQTLGQGPEFLTYFQNEAQLEKSRLLSDRFSAERPKGSFSTLEIQRTEQGDSAMYLCASSLGRAGNTIYFGEGSWLTVV.

The CDR3 DNA is TGTGCCAGCAGTGTGGAACGGTACAATGAGCAGTTCTTC. This sequence encodes CASSVERYNEQFF. The chain is built from TRBV2 and TRBJ2-1, with D unclear. The CDR3 is made up of 13 amino acids. Germline V CDR1 and CDR2: SNHLY, FYNNEI. V was pared by 4 bases and J by 4 bases, with 8 bases between.

The gene calls are TRBV5-6 and TRBJ2-7; 7 bases fit TRBD2. Looked up from germline, CDR1 is SGHDT and CDR2 is YYEEEE. The CDR3 has 14 amino acids. V lost 2 bases, J lost 2 bases, and 4 bases stayed unmatched. This CDR3 reads CASSFEGGPYEQYF. The CDR3 DNA reads as TGTGCCAGCAGCTTTGAGGGAGGGCCCTACGAGCAGTACTTC.

The V gene is TRBV19, the J gene TRBJ2-1, with 9 bases lining up with TRBD2. There are 17 residues in the CDR3. Germline CDR1 LNHDA, CDR2 SQIVND (reference sequence). V lost 1 base to trimming and J lost 0 bases; unmatched junction nucleotides: 4. The CDR3 region is CASSIGYSGSSYNEQFF. CDR3 bases: TGTGCCAGTAGTATAGGGTATAGCGGGAGCTCCTACAATGAGCAGTTCTTC.

The CDR3 sequence: CASSQVVPRLYNEQFF. CDR3 sequence (DNA): TGTGCCAGCAGCCAAGTTGTACCGAGACTATACAATGAGCAGTTCTTC. V usage is TRBV14 and J usage is TRBJ2-1; D might be TRBD2 (5 bases). The CDR3 contains 16 residues. Germline CDR1 is SGHDN and CDR2 is FVKESK. With 1 base removed from V and 4 bases from J, the gap between germline ends came to 14 bases.

The rearrangement uses TRBV6-5 and TRBJ2-7; 7 bases fit TRBD1. The V segment lost 2 bases and the J segment 2 bases; nucleotides outside the gene matches: 6. The CDR3 has 15 residues. Germline V gene lookup returns CDR1 MNHEY and CDR2 SVGAGI. The CDR3 DNA follows: TGTGCCAGCAGTTACGAAGGACAGGCGGCCTACGAGCAGTACTTC. This gives the protein CASSYEGQAAYEQYF.

The chain joins TRBV5-1 to TRBJ1-2, with D possibly being TRBD1 (6 bases). Between the trimmed V and J ends, which lost 4 bases and 2 bases, there was a span of 18 bases. The CDR3 is 16 amino acids. Germline assignment: CDR1 SGHRS and CDR2 YFSETQ. DNA of the CDR3: TGCGCCAGCAGCCCCGCGAGGGGGGTGGACAACTATGGCTACACCTTC. It translates to CASSPARGVDNYGYTF.

The V call is TRBV7-2, the J call TRBJ1-2; 7 nucleotides match TRBD1. CDR1 is SGHTA, CDR2 FQGNSA, per germline. The CDR3 contains 15 residues. J gave up 0 bases and V 5 bases, and 6 bases lay outside the gene matches. CDR3 bases: TGTGCCAGCAGCAGCTGGACAGGTACTAACTATGGCTACACCTTC. Translating gives CASSSWTGTNYGYTF. Based on the CDR3 plus reference TRBV7-2 and TRBJ1-2, the full variable domain is GAGVSQSPSNKVTEKGKDVELRCDPISGHTALYWYRQSLGQGLEFLIYFQGNSAPDKSGLPSDRFSAERTGGSVSTLTIQRTQQEDSAVYLCASSSWTGTNYGYTFGSGTRLTVV.

The V call is TRBV6-4, the J call TRBJ2-5; no clear D. CDR1 and CDR2 (germline): MRHNA, SNTAGT. Trimming stripped 0 bases from V and 5 bases from J, with 13 bases between. The CDR3 runs to 15 residues. CDR3 region: CASSDSSLGGETQYF. CDR3 DNA: TGTGCCAGCAGTGACTCGAGTCTGGGTGGGGAGACCCAGTACTTC.

This clone was seen only once. The chain employs TRBV19 and TRBJ2-3, with 11 bases lining up with TRBD2. Germline CDR1 LNHDA, CDR2 SQIVND (reference sequence). The CDR3 has 16 residues. The trim removed 5 bases at V and 2 bases at J, leaving 6 bases unmatched. The CDR3 spells CASSPGLADYTDTQYF. DNA of the CDR3: TGTGCCAGTAGTCCGGGACTAGCGGACTACACAGATACGCAGTATTTT. The variable domain in full, with the rest retrieved from reference TRBV19 and TRBJ2-3, is DGGITQSPKYLFRKEGQNVTLSCEQNLNHDAMYWYRQDPGQGLRLIYYSQIVNDFQKGDIAEGYSVSREKKESFPLTVTSAQKNPTAFYLCASSPGLADYTDTQYFGPGTRLTVL.

V gene TRBV4-1 combines with J gene TRBJ1-1; TRBD1 aligns across 8 bases. The V gene end was trimmed by 1 base and the J gene end by 3 bases; junction bases not matched to a gene: 10. This CDR3 comprises 17 residues. The germline V gene encodes CDR1 MGHRA and CDR2 YSYEKL. The CDR3 loop is CASSQAQGEVRDTEAFF. Written as DNA, the CDR3 is TGCGCCAGCAGCCAAGCACAGGGGGAAGTAAGGGACACTGAAGCTTTCTTT.

The chain employs TRBV15 and TRBJ1-1; no definite D call. There are 17 residues in the CDR3. V lost 1 base and J lost 1, with 16 bases in between. CDR1 and CDR2 (germline): LNHNV, YYDKDF (reference sequence). The CDR3 here is CATSRAAGATTNTEAFF. DNA for the CDR3: TGTGCCACCAGCAGAGCCGCGGGTGCCACGACGAACACTGAAGCTTTCTTT.

V and J are TRBV20-1 and TRBJ2-3; D call uncertain. The CDR3 has 11 amino acids. V lost 5 bases, J lost 1 base, and 4 bases lay in between. CDR1 is DFQATT, CDR2 SNEGSKA, per germline (reference sequence). The CDR3: CSAPRTDTQYF. The DNA of the CDR3 is TGCAGTGCTCCCCGCACAGATACGCAGTATTTT.

The rearrangement links TRBV14 to TRBJ2-1; 10 bases are a match to TRBD2. V was pared by 4 bases and J by 0 bases, with 0 bases of the junction left unmatched. In germline, CDR1 is SGHDN, CDR2 FVKESK. This CDR3 comprises 15 residues. CDR3 sequence reads: CASSPSGGSYNEQFF. In DNA form, the CDR3 reads TGTGCCAGCAGCCCTAGCGGGGGCTCCTACAATGAGCAGTTCTTC.

V gene TRBV5-1 combines with J gene TRBJ2-5; TRBD1 matches 11 bases. The trim removed 4 bases at V and 1 base at J, leaving 6 bases unmatched. The CDR3 has 16 amino acids. Germline V lookup: CDR1 SGHRS, CDR2 YFSETQ. CDR3 sequence reads: CASSIAGTGGQETQYF. The DNA of the CDR3 is TGCGCCAGCAGCATCGCCGGGACAGGGGGCCAAGAGACCCAGTACTTC.

With regard to this clone: Other DNA sequences from this sample encode an identical CDR3 as well. The V gene is TRBV27, the J gene TRBJ1-1; TRBD1 agrees at 7 bases. With 2 bases clipped from V and 2 bases from J, the junction kept 5 bases outside the gene matches. From germline, CDR1 is MNHEY and CDR2 SMNVEV (reference sequence). The CDR3 contains 15 residues. The CDR3 sequence: CASSLRPGGNTEAFF. CDR3 nucleotide sequence: TGTGCCAGCAGTTTAAGGCCAGGGGGAAACACTGAAGCTTTCTTT.

The V call is TRBV18, the J call TRBJ1-5; 8 bases fit TRBD1. The CDR3 contains 13 residues. V lost 3 bases and J lost 7; bases outside the gene matches: 2. The germline CDR1 and CDR2 sequences are KGHSH and LQKENI. The CDR3 is CASSPQGAQPQHF. As DNA, the CDR3 is TGTGCCAGCTCACCTCAGGGGGCCCAGCCCCAGCATTTT.

The gene calls are TRBV9 and TRBJ2-7, with TRBD2 identical over 10 bases. V lost 3 bases, J lost 5 bases, and 11 bases stayed unmatched. This CDR3 region has 16 residues. Germline CDR1 SGDLS, CDR2 YYNGEE. As DNA, the CDR3 is TGTGCCAGCAGCGGCAGGGCTAGCGGGAGAGGGGACGAGCAGTACTTC. It codes for CASSGRASGRGDEQYF.

V gene TRBV9 combines with J gene TRBJ1-2; D gene uncertain. The germline CDR1 and CDR2 sequences are SGDLS and YYNGEE. CDR3 length: 15 residues. Trimming pared 0 bases from V and 3 bases from J, leaving 12 bases between. Written as DNA, the CDR3 is TGTGCCAGCAGCGTAGATAACAGTTTGGACTATGGCTACACCTTC. It encodes CASSVDNSLDYGYTF.

This chain joins TRBV5-1 and TRBJ2-6; D possibly matches TRBD1 or TRBD2 (5 bases each). Trimming removed 1 base at V and 0 bases at J, with 14 bases between. Germline CDR1 reads SGHRS; CDR2 reads YFSETQ. The CDR3 is 18 residues long. The CDR3: CASSLIPGLSSGANVLTF. The CDR3 bases are TGCGCCAGCAGCTTGATACCGGGGCTTAGCTCTGGGGCCAACGTCCTGACTTTC.

DNA of the CDR3: TGTGCCATCAGGGACACAGGGTTAATGGGCACAGATACGCAGTATTTT. Its translation: CAIRDTGLMGTDTQYF. J is TRBJ2-3 and V is TRBV10-3; TRBD1 might be the D (6 bases). CDR3 length: 16 residues. The V gene's germline CDR1 is ENHRY and CDR2 SYGVKD. V shed 6 bases and J shed 1 base, with 17 bases lying between them.

With regard to this clone: Germline and junction disagree at one end, which may indicate a read error. J is TRBJ2-2 and V is TRBV7-7, with D possibly called TRBD1 or TRBD2 (6 bases each). The CDR3 runs 15 residues. The germline gives CDR1 SSHAT, CDR2 FNYEAQ (reference sequence). DNA for the CDR3: TGTGCTAGCAGCTCGTACGGGGGCCGGACCGGGGAGCTGTTTTTT. Its translation is CASSSYGGRTGELFF.

The rearrangement joins TRBV14 to TRBJ1-2; no reliable D call. The CDR3 totals 13 residues. CDR1 SGHDN and CDR2 FVKESK come from the germline V gene. V lost 3 bases, J lost 1 base, and 6 bases lay in between. The DNA of the CDR3 is TGTGCCAGCAGCCAGCTGGATAACTATGGCTACACCTTC. Its translation: CASSQLDNYGYTF.